This entry lists 18 T cell receptor beta chains sequenced from one sample in a study of blood T cell repertoires in COVID-19. Repertoires were generated with immunoSEQ multiplex PCR, while TCRdb's copy carries only in-frame clones and drops some. The sample holds 250,000 to 350,000 clones, 87% seen once. The material sequenced was PBMCs or T cells enriched from blood (not recorded which). These receptors originate from a woman aged 18-35 years who had recovered from COVID-19.

V gene TRBV28 combines with J gene TRBJ1-1; 7 positions agree with TRBD1. J gave up 1 base and V 6 bases, and 2 bases lay outside the gene matches. The CDR3 consists of 13 residues. In germline, CDR1 is MDHEN, CDR2 SYDVKM. CDR3 loop: CASRDRRNTEAFF. CDR3 in DNA: TGTGCCAGCAGGGACAGGAGGAACACTGAAGCTTTCTTT.

The V and J genes are TRBV4-2 and TRBJ2-7, with D perhaps matching TRBD2 (6 bases). V was clipped by 1 base and J by 2 bases, with 15 bases between them. The CDR3 totals 16 residues. CDR1 and CDR2 from the germline V gene are LGHNA and YNFKEQ. CDR3 amino acids: CASSQALGSAPYEQYF. Written as DNA, the CDR3 is TGTGCCAGCAGCCAAGCCCTCGGGAGCGCTCCCTACGAGCAGTACTTC.

The J gene is TRBJ1-4, the V gene TRBV9; TRBD1 aligns across 7 bases. The CDR3 length is 17 residues. V lost 4 bases and J lost 0; bases outside the gene matches: 9. Germline CDR1 SGDLS, CDR2 YYNGEE. CDR3 in amino acids: CASSSRQGQTTNEKLFF. The CDR3 coding sequence is TGTGCCAGCAGCTCCCGACAGGGCCAGACAACTAATGAAAAACTGTTTTTT. The variable domain in full, completed from reference TRBV9 and TRBJ1-4, reads DSGVTQTPKHLITATGQRVTLRCSPRSGDLSVYWYQQSLDQGLQFLIQYYNGEERAKGNILERFSAQQFPDLHSELNLSSLELGDSALYFCASSSRQGQTTNEKLFFGSGTQLSVL.

The chain joins TRBV5-1 to TRBJ2-3; 9 nucleotides agree with TRBD2. Germline V gene lookup returns CDR1 SGHRS and CDR2 YFSETQ. With 5 bases clipped from V and 2 bases from J, the junction kept 12 bases outside the gene matches. CDR3 size: 17 residues. The CDR3 loop is CASRLKGAGGNTDTQYF. The CDR3 bases are TGCGCCAGCAGATTGAAAGGGGCGGGAGGGAACACAGATACGCAGTATTTT.

V and J are TRBV7-8 and TRBJ2-1; 8 nucleotides align to TRBD2. The CDR3 covers 18 residues. The germline CDR1 and CDR2 sequences are SGHVS and FQNEAQ. V shed 5 bases and J 1 base; nucleotides not matched to a gene: 13. The CDR3, as DNA: TGTGCCAGCAGCCTCAGCCATTTAGCGGGGAGTTCCTACAATGAGCAGTTCTTC. Protein product: CASSLSHLAGSSYNEQFF.

The chain couples TRBV7-3 to TRBJ1-1; 10 positions match TRBD1. The CDR3 spans 14 residues. Losses at the gene ends were 0 bases for V and 8 bases for J; bases not matched to a gene: 3. Germline lookup yields CDR1 SGHTA and CDR2 FQGTGA. The DNA of the CDR3 is TGTGCCAGCAGCTTAACGGGACAGGGGTCCGAAGCTTTCTTT. It yields the protein CASSLTGQGSEAFF.

Only one count was recorded for this clone. V and J are TRBV5-1 and TRBJ2-5; D possibly corresponds to TRBD1 (6 bases). Trimming removed 0 bases at V and 0 bases at J, with 9 bases between. Germline V lookup: CDR1 SGHRS, CDR2 YFSETQ. This CDR3 is built from 15 residues. DNA of the CDR3: TGCGCCAGCAGCTTGGAGACAGGCCACCAAGAGACCCAGTACTTC. This translates into CASSLETGHQETQYF.

This chain links TRBV6-8 with TRBJ2-7, with unresolved D. Germline CDR1 is MNHGY and CDR2 is SAAAGT. The germline V and J ends were trimmed by 9 bases and 2 bases, with 8 bases remaining between them. CDR3 size: 11 residues. CDR3 amino acids: CASRYPYEQYF. The CDR3 DNA follows: TGTGCCAGTCGGTATCCCTACGAGCAGTACTTC.

The V gene is TRBV6-5, the J gene TRBJ2-7; 9 bases are a match to TRBD1. The CDR3 loop spans 14 amino acids. The germline CDR1 and CDR2 sequences are MNHEY and SVGAGI. The J segment lost 5 bases and the V segment lost 8 bases, leaving 10 bases of the junction unmatched. CDR3 DNA sequence: TGTGCCAGCCTTTTGGGACAGGGTAAGCACGAGCAGTACTTC. Translating it yields CASLLGQGKHEQYF.

This sequence joins TRBV7-2 and TRBJ1-2; TRBD1 matches at 12 bases. Trimming at V came to 1 base and at J to 0 bases, leaving 6 bases not matched to a gene. CDR3 length: 18 amino acids. CDR1 and CDR2 (germline): SGHTA, FQGNSA. CDR3 bases: TGTGCCAGCAGCTTAGGGGGGACAGGGGGCGCGGCTAACTATGGCTACACCTTC. It translates to CASSLGGTGGAANYGYTF.

V usage is TRBV28 and J usage is TRBJ1-3, with D uncertain. Germline V gives CDR1 MDHEN, CDR2 SYDVKM. V dropped 5 bases and J dropped 10 bases, with 12 bases sitting between them. This CDR3 spans 12 amino acids. The chain's CDR3 is CASSPTGLTIYF. The CDR3 DNA follows: TGTGCCAGCAGTCCCACTGGGCTTACCATATATTTT.

This sequence joins TRBV28 and TRBJ2-7; 11 bases are a match to TRBD1. Germline values: CDR1 MDHEN, CDR2 SYDVKM. Unmatched junction bases numbered 7, after V lost 6 bases and J lost 3 bases. The CDR3 runs to 15 residues. The DNA of the CDR3 is TGTGCCAGCAGCCTCGGACAGGGGGCATACTACGAGCAGTACTTC. It codes for CASSLGQGAYYEQYF.

In this sample, this clone turned up once. The chain couples TRBV7-8 to TRBJ2-3; TRBD1 aligns across 9 bases. The CDR3 is 16 residues long. Germline CDR1 reads SGHVS; CDR2 reads FQNEAQ. V shed 3 bases and J 1 base; nucleotides not matched to a gene: 5. CDR3 DNA: TGTGCCAGCAGCTTGCGACAGGGGGGGGGCACAGATACGCAGTATTTT. Amino acids: CASSLRQGGGTDTQYF.

The chain uses TRBV7-2 and TRBJ2-3; possibly TRBD2 for D (5 bases). The CDR3 contains 16 residues. Trimming removed 4 bases from V and 0 bases from J, with 14 bases in between. Per the germline V gene, CDR1 is SGHTA and CDR2 is FQGNSA. The CDR3 nucleotides are TGTGCCAGCAGCTCTTGGGTCGGCGGGAGCACAGATACGCAGTATTTT. This translates into CASSSWVGGSTDTQYF.

The rearrangement links TRBV4-2 to TRBJ1-2, with D unclear. The CDR3 runs to 14 residues. Trimming took off 1 base at V and 1 base at J, with 7 bases between the two ends. Germline V gene lookup returns CDR1 LGHNA and CDR2 YNFKEQ. The CDR3 DNA reads TGTGCCAGCAGCCAAGGGCAGAATAACTATGGCTACACCTTC. Its translation: CASSQGQNNYGYTF.

This chain uses TRBV6-2 or TRBV6-3 with TRBJ1-2; 8 nucleotides line up with TRBD1. CDR3 length: 13 amino acids. Looked up from germline, CDR1 is MNHEY and CDR2 is SVGEGT. V shed 4 bases and J 4 bases; nucleotides not matched to a gene: 2. The CDR3 here is CASSSTGAYGYTF. The CDR3 DNA sequence: TGTGCCAGCAGTTCGACAGGGGCCTATGGCTACACCTTC.

The V call is TRBV7-3, the J call TRBJ2-2; D is unclear. The V and J ends lost 1 base and 3 bases respectively, with 6 bases between them. Germline values: CDR1 SGHTA, CDR2 FQGTGA. The CDR3 covers 14 residues. For the CDR3, the DNA is TGTGCCAGCAGCTTAAACACCTACACCGGGGAGCTGTTTTTT. Its translation: CASSLNTYTGELFF.

This rearrangement joins TRBV9 to TRBJ1-1; no clear D gene. This CDR3 comprises 13 residues. The germline CDR1 and CDR2 sequences are SGDLS and YYNGEE. Trimming left V 0 bases short and J 3 bases short, with 6 bases between. CDR3 nucleotides: TGTGCCAGCAGCGTAGTGGCAGACACTGAAGCTTTCTTT. It is translated as CASSVVADTEAFF.